This paragraph reports one T cell receptor (beta chain). From germline, CDR1 is SNHLY and CDR2 FYNNEI. The CDR3 is 14 amino acids. The germline V and J ends were trimmed by 7 bases and 2 bases, with 13 bases remaining between them. TCRdb's copy holds only in-frame clones and misses some; the assay was immunoSEQ multiplex PCR. This table has around 100,000 clones, 87% appearing once. The data derive from a study of blood T cell repertoires in COVID-19. About the research overall: Spain, Italy and the United States supplied samples that represented acute and convalescent COVID-19. The cDNA or gDNA used as material had been derived from T cells, B-cell-depleted T cells, or PBMCs.

The receptor was derived from a man in his thirties or forties in a cohort sampled during active COVID-19. V is TRBV2 and J is TRBJ2-3; D is ambiguous. The specimen was peripheral blood. CDR3 nucleotide sequence: TGTGCCAGCATATACTCTACTACCACAGATACGCAGTATTTT. Encoded protein: CASIYSTTTDTQYF.